The 18 T cell receptor beta chains in this list originate from one sample, sequenced in a study of PD-L1 blockade in urothelial cancer. Repertoires were generated with immunoSEQ multiplex PCR, while TCRdb's copy carries only in-frame clones and drops some. The table has under 95,000 clones, less than 90% seen once. Time point reported: pretreatment peripheral blood. Sequenced here: PBMCs, sampled around atezolizumab (anti-PD-L1) treatment. These receptors were taken from a woman in her seventies with urothelial cancer.

This rearrangement joins TRBV18 to TRBJ1-1; D is unclear. Trimming left V 2 bases short and J 4 bases short, with 8 bases between. This CDR3 comprises 13 residues. Germline assignment: CDR1 KGHSH and CDR2 LQKENI. The DNA for the CDR3 is TGTGCCAGCTCACCAAATCCATCCACTGAAGCTTTCTTT. Translating gives CASSPNPSTEAFF.

The chain couples TRBV5-8 to TRBJ1-1, with D perhaps TRBD1 (5 bases). The CDR3 extends over 15 amino acids. Trimming left V 0 bases short and J 6 bases short, with 15 bases between. Germline CDR1 reads SGHTS; CDR2 reads YDEGEE. The DNA of the CDR3 is TGTGCCAGCAGCTTGGAAAGGGGAGGCAACTCTGAAGCTTTCTTT. Its translation: CASSLERGGNSEAFF.

This sequence joins TRBV25-1 and TRBJ2-7, with a possible D match to TRBD1 (5 bases). CDR1 is MGHDK, CDR2 SYGVNS, per germline. Trimming cost V 2 bases and J 6 bases, with 17 bases left between them. The CDR3 covers 15 residues. The DNA for the CDR3 is TGTGCCAGCAGTGAAAGTGGGGCTTACGTCGTCGAGCAGTACTTC. It codes for CASSESGAYVVEQYF.

The chain has TRBV9 and TRBJ1-5; D is uncertain. The germline gives CDR1 SGDLS, CDR2 YYNGEE. V was clipped by 0 bases and J by 5 bases, with 9 bases between them. The CDR3 extends over 14 amino acids. The CDR3 DNA follows: TGTGCCAGCAGCGTAGGGGCGGGTTATCAGCCCCAGCATTTT. Translating it yields CASSVGAGYQPQHF.

This clone was seen more than once but under ten times. The chain combines TRBV23-1 with TRBJ2-7; the D gene is possibly TRBD2 (5 bases). TRBV23-1 belongs to the ORF category, with a function that is uncertain. Trimming removed 4 bases at V and 3 bases at J, with 25 bases between. The CDR3 covers 18 residues. The CDR3 DNA follows: TGCGCCAGCAGTCCGCTGGGGAGTTCCCCCCGACGACACTACGAGCAGTACTTC. As protein: CASSPLGSSPRRHYEQYF.

The chain uses TRBV15 and TRBJ2-5; 9 bases line up with TRBD2. Germline V CDR1 and CDR2: LNHNV, YYDKDF (reference sequence). The CDR3 covers 16 residues. V lost 1 base and J lost 4; bases outside the gene matches: 7. Here the CDR3 reads CATSRAGGGAAETQYF. CDR3 DNA: TGTGCCACCAGCAGAGCGGGCGGGGGGGCCGCAGAGACCCAGTACTTC. Full variable domain (outside the CDR3, taken from reference TRBV15 and TRBJ2-5): DAMVIQNPRYQVTQFGKPVTLSCSQTLNHNVMYWYQQKSSQAPKLLFHYYDKDFNNEADTPDNFQSRRPNTSFCFLDIRSPGLGDTAMYLCATSRAGGGAAETQYFGPGTRLLVL.

The chain employs TRBV4-3 and TRBJ2-7; D uncertain. Trimming pared 1 base from V and 3 bases from J, leaving 16 bases between. The CDR3 consists of 16 residues. Germline V gene sequence: CDR1 LGHNA, CDR2 YSLEER. In DNA, the CDR3 is TGCGCCAGCAGCCAAGCCCGCAACAGCAGGTACTACGAGCAGTACTTC. Its translation: CASSQARNSRYYEQYF.

The J gene is TRBJ2-1, the V gene TRBV4-1; the match to TRBD2 covers 13 bases. CDR3 length: 21 residues. V dropped 4 bases and J dropped 0; count of bases not matched to a gene: 15. Germline V CDR1 and CDR2: MGHRA, YSYEKL. The CDR3 spells CASSPQPGLAGVAYSYNEQFF. In DNA form, the CDR3 reads TGCGCCAGCAGCCCGCAACCCGGACTAGCGGGAGTCGCCTACTCCTACAATGAGCAGTTCTTC.

The chain links TRBV18 to TRBJ2-7; maybe TRBD1 (5 bases). Looked up from germline, CDR1 is KGHSH and CDR2 is LQKENI. The CDR3 contains 13 residues. Trimming took off 6 bases at V and 3 bases at J, with 12 bases between the two ends. The CDR3 bases are TGTGCCAGCTCCCAGGGTCAGTACTACGAGCAGTACTTC. This translates into CASSQGQYYEQYF.

This clone was observed a handful of times. V is TRBV7-9 and J is TRBJ2-1; 9 positions agree with TRBD1. The CDR3 contains 16 residues. V shed 5 bases and J 5 bases; nucleotides not matched to a gene: 10. The germline V gene has CDR1 SEHNR and CDR2 FQNEAQ (reference sequence). The CDR3 DNA reads as TGTGCCAGCAGCCCAGGACAGGGGTCCTTTCACAATGAGCAGTTCTTC. This gives the protein CASSPGQGSFHNEQFF.

The chain has TRBV19 and TRBJ2-3; D is undetermined. V was trimmed by 2 bases and J by 4 bases, leaving 7 bases between them. CDR3 length equals 13 residues. Germline CDR1 and CDR2: LNHDA and SQIVND (reference sequence). The CDR3 bases are TGTGCCAGTAGTATACTAGTTTCAGATACGCAGTATTTT. Protein sequence: CASSILVSDTQYF.

V usage is TRBV28 and J usage is TRBJ2-1; 9 positions match TRBD1. V trimming: 5 bases; J trimming: 11 bases; junction bases outside the gene matches: 22. The germline CDR1 and CDR2 sequences are MDHEN and SYDVKM. CDR3 size: 18 residues. CDR3 bases: TGTGCCAGCAGTGCACCCTGGGACAGGGCTGGGGGCTCGGCTCAGCAGTTCTTC. Amino acid sequence: CASSAPWDRAGGSAQQFF.

This sequence joins TRBV29-1 and TRBJ2-1; 12 bases fit TRBD2. V lost 0 bases, J lost 7 bases, and 10 bases stayed unmatched. The germline V gene encodes CDR1 SQVTM and CDR2 ANQGSEA. The CDR3 runs to 17 residues. CDR3 residues: CSVEERGLAGRGNEQFF. DNA of the CDR3: TGCAGCGTTGAAGAAAGAGGACTAGCGGGAAGGGGGAATGAGCAGTTCTTC.

The CDR3 DNA follows: TGTGCCAGCAGGTCCCGGAGGTTGGGCTCTGGGGCCAACGTCCTGACTTTC. Residues: CASRSRRLGSGANVLTF. V gene TRBV11-2 combines with J gene TRBJ2-6; D is perhaps TRBD2 (5 bases). V lost 6 bases and J 0 bases, leaving 15 bases between the germline ends. CDR1 is SGHAT and CDR2 is FQNNGV in the germline V gene. This CDR3 spans 17 amino acids.

The rearrangement links TRBV5-1 to TRBJ1-1, with D perhaps matching TRBD1 (5 bases). Deletions cut 0 bases from V and 4 bases from J, with 7 bases between. This CDR3 is 13 amino acids long. Germline V gene sequence: CDR1 SGHRS, CDR2 YFSETQ. CDR3 amino acids: CASSLDQGTEAFF. DNA for the CDR3: TGCGCCAGCAGCTTGGATCAGGGCACTGAAGCTTTCTTT.

This clone was counted a single time. This chain connects TRBV27 to TRBJ1-6; D is undetermined. CDR3 length equals 13 residues. Germline loops: CDR1 MNHEY, CDR2 SMNVEV (reference sequence). V lost 7 bases, J lost 7 bases, and 11 bases lay in between. The DNA of the CDR3 is TGTGCCAGCACAGGTGATCGGAATTCACCCCTCCACTTT. Translation gives CASTGDRNSPLHF.

DNA of the CDR3: TGTGCCAGCAGTGGGGGGACAGGGGCGGGTTACAATGAGCAGTTCTTC. It codes for CASSGGTGAGYNEQFF. The rearrangement uses TRBV25-1 and TRBJ2-1, with 10 bases fitting TRBD1. The V gene's germline CDR1 is MGHDK and CDR2 SYGVNS. CDR3 length equals 16 residues. Germline trimming cut 4 bases from V and 4 bases from J; bases unmatched to any gene: 7.

The chain joins TRBV5-1 to TRBJ2-7, with 8 bases lining up with TRBD1. The CDR3 consists of 14 residues. Germline CDR1 SGHRS, CDR2 YFSETQ. Trimming at V came to 4 bases and at J to 5 bases, leaving 8 bases not matched to a gene. This CDR3 is CASSQKDREHEQYF. The CDR3 DNA sequence: TGCGCCAGCAGCCAAAAGGACAGGGAACACGAGCAGTACTTC.